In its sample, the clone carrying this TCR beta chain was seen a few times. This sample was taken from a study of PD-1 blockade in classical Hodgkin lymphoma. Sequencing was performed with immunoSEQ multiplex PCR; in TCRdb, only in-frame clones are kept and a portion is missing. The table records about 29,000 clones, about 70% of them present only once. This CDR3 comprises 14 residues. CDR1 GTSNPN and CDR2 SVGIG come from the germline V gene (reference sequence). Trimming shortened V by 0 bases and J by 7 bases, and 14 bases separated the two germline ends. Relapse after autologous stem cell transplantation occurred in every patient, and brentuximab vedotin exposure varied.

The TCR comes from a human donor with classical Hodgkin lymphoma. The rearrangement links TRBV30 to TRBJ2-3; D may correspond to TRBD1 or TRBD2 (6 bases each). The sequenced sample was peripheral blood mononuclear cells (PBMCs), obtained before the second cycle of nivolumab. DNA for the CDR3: TGTGCCTGGAGTGTACTAGGGGGGAGGAATACGCAGTATTTT. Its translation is CAWSVLGGRNTQYF.